This T cell receptor beta chain derives from a study of blood T cells in healthy people across ages. Turning to this clonotype: The antigen remains undetermined.

PCR was performed a second time for roughly 7 to 11 cycles using a sample-barcoded 5' primer and a J-beta primer mix. Tagging of each cDNA molecule was performed by a template-switch adaptor with 12 random nucleotides. Every sample gave at least 2.5 million paired-end reads containing CDR3. TCRdb recomputed calls from the 5' RACE reads with MiXCR, one row per CDR3 protein. The sample comprises about 1 million distinct CDR3 sequences, around 43% of which are singletons, and over 15% rests with the top ten. V was pared by 5 bases and J by 4 bases, with 14 bases between. The CDR3 is 14 amino acids. The germline V gene has CDR1 SGHVS and CDR2 FNYEAQ. Whole-study results and caveats: Long-lived donors carried more naive CD4+ cells and greater diversity than aged donors. Since the PBMCs were unsorted, naive and antigen-experienced cells could not be conclusively compared.

Sequences were obtained from blood. This clonotype was obtained from a woman aged 55-75 years in good health. The chain couples TRBV7-6 to TRBJ1-2; D gene ambiguous. The CDR3 region is CASSPSVGGYGYTF. In DNA, the CDR3 is TGTGCCAGCAGCCCGTCCGTAGGCGGCTATGGCTACACCTTC.